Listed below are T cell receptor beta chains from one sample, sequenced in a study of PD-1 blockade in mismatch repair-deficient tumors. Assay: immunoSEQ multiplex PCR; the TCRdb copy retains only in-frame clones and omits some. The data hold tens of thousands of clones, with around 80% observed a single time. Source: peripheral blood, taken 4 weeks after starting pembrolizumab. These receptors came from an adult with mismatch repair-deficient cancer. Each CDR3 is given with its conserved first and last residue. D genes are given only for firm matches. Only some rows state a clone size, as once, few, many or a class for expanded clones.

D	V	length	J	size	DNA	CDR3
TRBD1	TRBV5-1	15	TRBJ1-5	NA	TGCGCCAGCAGCTTTACAGGGGGCGGCAATCAGCCCCAGCATTTT	CASSFTGGGNQPQHF
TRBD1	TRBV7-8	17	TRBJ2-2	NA	TGTGCCAGCAGCTTACGTCCCGGGACAGCGAACACCGGGGAGCTGTTTTTT	CASSLRPGTANTGELFF
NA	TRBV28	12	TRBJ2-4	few	TGTGCCAGCAGTCCGCGGCCAAACATTCAGTACTTC	CASSPRPNIQYF
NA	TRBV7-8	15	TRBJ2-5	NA	TGTGCCAGCAGCCCCCGGCCCGTCCACGGGGAGACCCAGTACTTC	CASSPRPVHGETQYF
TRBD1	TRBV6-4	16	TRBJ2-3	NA	TGTGCCAGCAGTGTCTCCGGGACAGGGGGCGCAGATACGCAGTATTTT	CASSVSGTGGADTQYF
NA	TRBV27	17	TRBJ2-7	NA	TGTGCCAGCAGTTTCAGATTAGTAGGAGAGGGGATTTACGAGCAGTACTTC	CASSFRLVGEGIYEQYF
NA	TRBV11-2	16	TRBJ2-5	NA	TGTGCCAGCAGCCCAAAGTGGGAAGGGACACAAGAGACCCAGTACTTC	CASSPKWEGTQETQYF
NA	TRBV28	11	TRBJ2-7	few	TGTGCCAGCGGCCGGCGGGACGAGCAGTACTTC	CASGRRDEQYF
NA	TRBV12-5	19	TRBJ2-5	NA	TGTGCTAGTGGTTTGGTACTATTTGGCCAGGGGAGACTTCAAGAGACCCAGTACTTC	CASGLVLFGQGRLQETQYF
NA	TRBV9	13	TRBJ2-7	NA	TGTGCCAGCAGCGTAGATCCCACCTACGAGCAGTACTTC	CASSVDPTYEQYF
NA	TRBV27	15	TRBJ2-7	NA	TGTGCCAGCAGTTTACGGGTAGGCCCCCCCTACGAGCAGTACTTC	CASSLRVGPPYEQYF
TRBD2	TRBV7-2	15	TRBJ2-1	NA	TGTGCCAGCAGCCTACTAGCGGGAGGTTGGAATGAGCAGTTCTTC	CASSLLAGGWNEQFF
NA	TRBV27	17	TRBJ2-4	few	TGTGCCAGCAGTCCGAATACCTTGGGACTCACCAAAAACATTCAGTACTTC	CASSPNTLGLTKNIQYF
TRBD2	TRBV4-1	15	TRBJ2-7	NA	TGCGCCAGCAGCTATAGCGGGACGGGCTCGAGCGAGCAGTACTTC	CASSYSGTGSSEQYF
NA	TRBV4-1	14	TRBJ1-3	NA	TGCGCCAGCAGCCAAGTGGCCTTGAGAAACACCATATATTTT	CASSQVALRNTIYF
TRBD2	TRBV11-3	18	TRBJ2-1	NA	TGTGCCAGCAGCCCCCCGGGACTAGCGGGAGGATCCTACAATGAGCAGTTCTTC	CASSPPGLAGGSYNEQFF
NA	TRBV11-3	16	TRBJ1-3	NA	TGTGCCAGCAGCTTATACGGTACCTCCTCTGGAAACACCATATATTTT	CASSLYGTSSGNTIYF
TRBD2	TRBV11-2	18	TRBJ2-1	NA	TGTGCCAGCAGCTTAGGTGGGGGCAGCGGGGGATCCTACAATGAGCAGTTCTTC	CASSLGGGSGGSYNEQFF
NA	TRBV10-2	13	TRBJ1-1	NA	TGCGCCAGCAGTGTCCTAGGTTCCACTGAAGCTTTCTTT	CASSVLGSTEAFF
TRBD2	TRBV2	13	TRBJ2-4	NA	TGTGCCACCCGGGGGGAGGACAAAAACATTCAGTACTTC	CATRGEDKNIQYF
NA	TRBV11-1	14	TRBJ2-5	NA	TGTGCCAGCAGCTCGGACCGGGAGCGTGGGACCCAGTACTTC	CASSSDRERGTQYF
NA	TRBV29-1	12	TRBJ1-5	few	TGCAGCGTCGCCGACAGCAATCAGCCCCAGCATTTT	CSVADSNQPQHF
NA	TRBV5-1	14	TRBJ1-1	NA	TGCGCCAGCAGCTTAGAAGGGCCGAACACTGAAGCTTTCTTT	CASSLEGPNTEAFF
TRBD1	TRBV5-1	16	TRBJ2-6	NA	TGCGCCAGCGGAGGACAGGGAGATTCTGGGGCCAACGTCCTGACTTTC	CASGGQGDSGANVLTF
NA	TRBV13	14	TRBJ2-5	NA	TGTGCCAGCAGCCCTAGCCCACTCCCGGAGACCCAGTACTTC	CASSPSPLPETQYF
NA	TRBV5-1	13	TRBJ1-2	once	TGCGCCAGCAGCTTGGAGGACAACTATGGCTACACCTTC	CASSLEDNYGYTF
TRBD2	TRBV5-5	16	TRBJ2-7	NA	TGTGCCAGCAGCTTGGAAGGACTAGCGGGAGTCCACGAGCAGTACTTC	CASSLEGLAGVHEQYF
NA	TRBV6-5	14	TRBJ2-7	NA	TGTGCCAGCAGTTACTCGTCCAGGAACTACGAGCAGTACTTC	CASSYSSRNYEQYF
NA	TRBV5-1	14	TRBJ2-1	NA	TGCGCCAGCAGCTTGGCCGACAGTTACAATGAGCAGTTCTTC	CASSLADSYNEQFF
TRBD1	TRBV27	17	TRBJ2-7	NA	TGTGCCAGCAGTGGACGAGGACAGGGCCCCGTGCCCTACGAGCAGTACTTC	CASSGRGQGPVPYEQYF
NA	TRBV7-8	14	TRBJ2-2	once	TGTGCCAGCAGCCAGCCTGCGAACACCGGGGAGCTGTTTTTT	CASSQPANTGELFF
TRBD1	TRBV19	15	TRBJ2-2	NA	TGTGCCAGTAGTATTCAGGGGGTGGTCACCGGGGAGCTGTTTTTT	CASSIQGVVTGELFF
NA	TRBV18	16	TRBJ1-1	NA	TGTGCCAGCTCACCACTGACTGGGCGCGGGGTCACTGAAGCTTTCTTT	CASSPLTGRGVTEAFF
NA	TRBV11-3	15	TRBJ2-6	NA	TGTGCCAGCAGTTTCCAGGGTTCTGGGGCCAACGTCCTGACTTTC	CASSFQGSGANVLTF
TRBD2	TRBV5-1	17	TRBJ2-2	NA	TGCGCCAGCAGCCGCGGACTAGCGGGATCGAACACCGGGGAGCTGTTTTTT	CASSRGLAGSNTGELFF
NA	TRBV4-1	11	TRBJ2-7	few	TGCGCCAGCGAAGGGGGGGGCGAGCAGTACTTC	CASEGGGEQYF
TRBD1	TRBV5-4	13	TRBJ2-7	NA	TGTGCCAGCAGCCAGGGACAGAGCCACGAGCAGTACTTC	CASSQGQSHEQYF
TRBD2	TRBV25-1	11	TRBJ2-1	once	TGTGCCAGCATATCCAGCGGGAGGGTGTTCTTC	CASISSGRVFF
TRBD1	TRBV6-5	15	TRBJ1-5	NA	TGTGCCAGCAGTTACGGGACAGGGATAAATCAGCCCCAGCATTTT	CASSYGTGINQPQHF
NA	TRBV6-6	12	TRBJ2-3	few	TGTGCCAGCACAGGGTTGGCAGATACGCAGTATTTT	CASTGLADTQYF
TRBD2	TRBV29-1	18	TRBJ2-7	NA	TGCAGCGTTGAAAGAAGGCTAGCGGGAGGGTATAGCTCCTACGAGCAGTACTTC	CSVERRLAGGYSSYEQYF
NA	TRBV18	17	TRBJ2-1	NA	TGTGCCAGCTCACGGGAAACCGACGGATTCTCCTACAATGAGCAGTTCTTC	CASSRETDGFSYNEQFF
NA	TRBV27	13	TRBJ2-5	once	TGTGCCAGCAGTTTAGCCAGGAGAGAGACCCAGTACTTC	CASSLARRETQYF
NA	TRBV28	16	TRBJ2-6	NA	TGTGCCAGCAGTCAGACTCGGGGCGCTGGGGCCAACGTCCTGACTTTC	CASSQTRGAGANVLTF
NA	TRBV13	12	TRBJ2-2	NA	TGTGCCAGCAGCCGGAGGACCGGGGAGCTGTTTTTT	CASSRRTGELFF
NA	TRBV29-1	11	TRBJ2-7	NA	TGCAGCGTCCAAGGGGCCTACGAGCAGTACTTC	CSVQGAYEQYF
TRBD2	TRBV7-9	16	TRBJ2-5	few	TGTGCCAGCAGCTTAGATTTGACAGCGGGGGGAGAGACCCAGTACTTC	CASSLDLTAGGETQYF
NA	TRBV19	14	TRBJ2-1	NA	TGTGCCAGTAGTGTAAGGGACTCCTACAATGAGCAGTTCTTC	CASSVRDSYNEQFF
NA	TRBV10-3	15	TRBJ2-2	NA	TGTGCCATCAGTGAGTGGGACTCGAACACCGGGGAGCTGTTTTTT	CAISEWDSNTGELFF
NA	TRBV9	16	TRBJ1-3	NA	TGTGCCAGCAGCCAACAGGGTATAGGTTCTGGAAACACCATATATTTT	CASSQQGIGSGNTIYF